The sequence of this TCR beta chain was determined in a study of human T cells and chemical hapten exposure (dated by TCRdb to the early 2020s). Some background on the complete study: For sensitization, 2% DPC in acetone was applied to a roughly 2 cm by roughly 2 cm area of upper inner arm skin. Throughout the study period of 20 to 30 weeks, patients also received therapeutic DPC doses to the scalp every week. The study tracked peripheral blood TCR repertoire changes in vivo during primary and secondary sensitization to the hapten diphenylcyclopropenone (DPC) in alopecia patients. Blood samples were taken from patients before sensitization (week 0) and at 2, 6 and about 24 weeks after DPC sensitization. Libraries were pooled for sequencing, and per-sample TCR yields varied mainly because of small differences in library volumes within the pool. Blood for TCR sequencing was provided by twenty-nine alopecia patients at one to four time points (pre-sensitization, 2, 6 and 24 weeks). The patient cohort, mostly female, included alopecia areata with under or over 50% scalp involvement, alopecia totalis and alopecia universalis. Patch testing was performed on the upper back with Finn chambers containing 0.01% DPC, and the patch tests were scored after 6 days according to International Contact Dermatitis Research Group standards. General study outcomes and caveats: Repeated subsampling changed both the strength of the expansion versus patch-test correlation and the threshold at which that correlation became significant. Expanded TCRs formed significantly more large CDR3 similarity clusters than pre-sensitization or healthy control sets, consistent with antigen-driven responses. Alopecia, a presumed autoimmune disease, was present in all patients, so the immune response of the patients might differ from that of healthy individuals. The number of PT1 expanded TCRs positively correlated with patch test score, significant at thresholds 8, 16 and 32 but not 4. DPC sensitization did not change how many TCRs were above 1 in 1000 frequency, and no evidence was found of alterations in global repertoire structure.

Reading the label with the study, this specimen's time point is: patch test 3, about 24 weeks after DPC sensitization. The intended sense of this specimen's treatment or condition label: therapeutic diphenylcyclopropenone sensitization with weekly scalp DPC. At every patch-test visit, the blood draw took place before the patch test was put on. Patients were eligible if aged 18 to 70, diagnosed with alopecia and judged suitable for DPC therapy, and pregnant patients were excluded. Total RNA was isolated from unfractionated whole blood collected in Tempus Blood RNA tubes. Receptor amplification or capture employed RACE. Sequencing was performed on a NextSeq 500. During library preparation, unique molecular identifiers were attached to individual cDNA molecules so that TCRs could be counted quantitatively and reproducibly. Each blood RNA sample was used to sequence both TCR alpha and TCR beta chains. The authors processed their data as follows. The median number of TCRs per sample was 95,638, ranging from about 23,224 to 690,600. The Decombinator software suite was used to annotate V, J and CDR3 in the TCR reads. To make PS versus PT1 abundance plots, every sample was subsampled to the same number of TCRs (28,000). Expanded TCRs were defined as absent before sensitization and observed at least eight times at the 2-week time point. TCRdb trimmed public reads at Q25 via fastp, called clones via MiXCR and kept in-frame beta chains. Every CDR3 protein is listed once, alongside the most common genes and DNA of its rows. These V and J calls originate from TCRdb's pipeline instead of the authors' own analysis. This sample has about 82,000 distinct CDR3 sequences in its table, and roughly 13% of those were observed once. The biggest ten clones account for 5.7% of the sample.

In the germline V gene (reference sequence), CDR1 corresponds to DFQATT and CDR2 to SNEGSKA. At the junction V is shortened by 3 bases and J by 10 bases, with 15 bases in between. Counted from cysteine to phenylalanine, this CDR3 has 13 amino acids. Only the CDR3 portion is preserved as DNA: 39 bases, with reading frame beginning at the first base. A remark on this clonotype: Which antigen it targets is not known. Base qualities are not recorded, but no much larger clone differs from it by a single base.

This sequence originates from a woman aged 45-65 years with alopecia areata. Some clones in this sample may be carry-over from other donors' samples. Material: whole blood, obtained in connection with sensitization to the hapten diphenylcyclopropenone (DPC). The sequence joins TRBV20-1 to TRBJ1-4; TRBD1 is perhaps the D gene, given 5 matching bases. The bases read TGCAGTGCTAGGGGACGCGCCCTCGGAAAACTGTTTTTT. Protein translation: CSARGRALGKLFF.